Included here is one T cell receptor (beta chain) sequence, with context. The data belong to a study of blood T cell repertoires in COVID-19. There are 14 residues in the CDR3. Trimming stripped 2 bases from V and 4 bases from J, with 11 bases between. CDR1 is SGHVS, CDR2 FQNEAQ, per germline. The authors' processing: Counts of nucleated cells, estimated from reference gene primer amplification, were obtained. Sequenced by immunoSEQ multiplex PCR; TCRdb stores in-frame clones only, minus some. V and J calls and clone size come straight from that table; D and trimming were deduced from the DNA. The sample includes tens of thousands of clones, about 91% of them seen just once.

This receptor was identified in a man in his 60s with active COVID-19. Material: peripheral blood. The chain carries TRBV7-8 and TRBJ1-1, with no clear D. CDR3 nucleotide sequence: TGTGCCAGCAGCTTAATGGCAGGAAGCACTGAAGCTTTCTTT. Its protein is CASSLMAGSTEAFF.